The rows below give T cell receptor beta chains drawn from one sample of a study of blood T cell repertoires in COVID-19. Measured with immunoSEQ multiplex PCR; TCRdb has only the in-frame clones, and not every one. The sample consists of 300,000 to 350,000 clones, around 90% of them appearing once. Sequences were obtained from peripheral blood. The receptors originated from a woman between 18 and 29 years old who had recovered from COVID-19. CDR3s include the opening cysteine and the closing phenylalanine or tryptophan. D genes are given only for firm matches. Size values are once, few and many counts, or a class for expanded clones, and some rows have none.

j_call clone_size cdr3_length d_call v_call cdr3_nt cdr3_aa
TRBJ2-3 NA 16 TRBD1 TRBV5-1 TGCGCCAGCAGCTTGGCCGGACAGGGGGTAGTAGATACGCAGTATTTT CASSLAGQGVVDTQYF
TRBJ1-5 NA 14 TRBD1 TRBV6-2/TRBV6-3 TGTGCCAGCAGTTACCAGGGGGCGAGGCAGCCCCAGCATTTT CASSYQGARQPQHF
TRBJ1-3 NA 14 NA TRBV3-1/TRBV3-2 TGTGCCAGCAGCCAAGCAGGGGCGTTGGACACCATATATTTT CASSQAGALDTIYF
TRBJ1-2 NA 13 TRBD1 TRBV19 TGTGCCAGTAGGCAGGGACAGTACTATGGCTACACCTTC CASRQGQYYGYTF
TRBJ2-5 NA 14 TRBD2 TRBV7-2 TGTGCCAGCAGCCGGACTAGCGGGCAAGAGACCCAGTACTTC CASSRTSGQETQYF
TRBJ2-1 once 16 TRBD2 TRBV4-3 TGCGCCAGCAGCCAAGAGGGGGAACTAGCGGGAGGCGAGCAGTTCTTC CASSQEGELAGGEQFF
TRBJ1-1 once 14 TRBD1 TRBV6-5 TGTGCCAGCAGTTCCCCGACAGGGAGGACTGAAGCTTTCTTT CASSSPTGRTEAFF
TRBJ1-2 NA 15 NA TRBV7-2 TGTGCCAGCAGCTTCGCTAGGATAGCTAACTATGGCTACACCTTC CASSFARIANYGYTF
TRBJ2-2 once 14 NA TRBV18 TGTGCCAGCTCACCTTGGATGGGGCCCGGGGAGCTGTTTTTT CASSPWMGPGELFF
TRBJ2-5 NA 14 NA TRBV19 TGTGCCAGTAGTCCCCGACACCTCCAAGAGACCCAGTACTTC CASSPRHLQETQYF
TRBJ2-1 NA 14 NA TRBV5-1 TGCGCCAGCAGCCGAGACTACTTCTACAATGAGCAGTTCTTC CASSRDYFYNEQFF
TRBJ2-1 NA 14 TRBD2 TRBV29-1 TGCAGCGGGCGGGGTAGCGGGAGTAGCGGTGAGCAGTTCTTC CSGRGSGSSGEQFF
TRBJ1-6 NA 14 NA TRBV27 TGTGCCAGCAGTTTGGAGGGAGCGGGGTCACCCCTCCACTTT CASSLEGAGSPLHF
TRBJ2-5 NA 15 NA TRBV5-6 TGTGCCAGCAGCTCATTAGCTACCAGCCGGGAGACCCAGTACTTC CASSSLATSRETQYF
TRBJ1-6 NA 14 TRBD1 TRBV7-9 TGTGCCAGCAGCGACGGGACAGTTAATTCACCCCTCCACTTT CASSDGTVNSPLHF
TRBJ2-2 NA 14 NA TRBV9 TGTGCCAGCAGCGTAGACAGGCCCACCGGGGAGCTGTTTTTT CASSVDRPTGELFF
TRBJ2-3 NA 16 NA TRBV19 TGTGCCAGTAGTAACCCAGGGGTTAGAGGCACAGATACGCAGTATTTT CASSNPGVRGTDTQYF
TRBJ2-1 NA 14 TRBD2 TRBV6-5 TGTGCCAGCAGTTACGGCGGGAGCGGGAATGAGCAGTTCTTC CASSYGGSGNEQFF
TRBJ2-2 NA 16 NA TRBV24-1 TGTGCCACCAGTGACTCGACAGCCCGGGGGACCGGGGAGCTGTTTTTT CATSDSTARGTGELFF
TRBJ2-5 NA 15 TRBD2 TRBV30 TGTGCGAGGATGGGCGGGAGGGGAATCCACGAGACCCAGTACTTC CARMGGRGIHETQYF
TRBJ1-1 NA 15 NA TRBV7-9 TGTGCCAGCAGCTTAGGTTCCCAGGGGAACACTGAAGCTTTCTTT CASSLGSQGNTEAFF
TRBJ2-5 NA 14 TRBD1 TRBV27 TGTGCCAGCAGTAAGGACAGGGGGGTAGGGACCCAGTACTTC CASSKDRGVGTQYF
TRBJ2-1 NA 17 TRBD2 TRBV19 TGTGCCAGTAGTATGTTCCCTAGCGGTTCGATTTACAATGAGCAGTTCTTC CASSMFPSGSIYNEQFF
TRBJ1-1 NA 16 NA TRBV20-1 TGCAGTGCTAGTTGGGAGGGATCGGGGTGGGACACTGAAGCTTTCTTT CSASWEGSGWDTEAFF
TRBJ2-1 NA 17 NA TRBV27 TGTGCCAGCAGTTTATCGCCCAGTAGCGGTTCCTACAATGAGCAGTTCTTC CASSLSPSSGSYNEQFF
TRBJ1-1 NA 14 TRBD1 TRBV27 TGTGCCAGCAGTTGGGGACAGGGGGGTACTGAAGCTTTCTTT CASSWGQGGTEAFF
TRBJ1-4 NA 16 TRBD1 TRBV5-8 TGTGCCAGCAGCTTCGGACAGACAGGGGGCCGCGAAAAACTGTTTTTT CASSFGQTGGREKLFF
TRBJ2-3 NA 16 NA TRBV6-2/TRBV6-3 TGTGCCAGCAGTTGGGAGACCACCATGAGCACAGATACGCAGTATTTT CASSWETTMSTDTQYF
TRBJ2-2 NA 14 NA TRBV24-1 TGTGCCACCAGTGAACACAGGGACACCGGGGAGCTGTTTTTT CATSEHRDTGELFF
TRBJ2-3 NA 17 NA TRBV7-9 TGTGCCAGCAGCTTAGGCCGGGCGGGCGTCCGCACAGATACGCAGTATTTT CASSLGRAGVRTDTQYF
TRBJ1-6 NA 16 NA TRBV5-1 TGCGCCAGCAGCGGCTACCTCAGAAGCGGTCGCTCACCCCTCCACTTT CASSGYLRSGRSPLHF
TRBJ2-1 NA 19 TRBD2 TRBV24-1 TGTGCCACCAGTGATTTTTGGCGGGAGGGCCCCCTGTCCTACAATGAGCAGTTCTTC CATSDFWREGPLSYNEQFF
TRBJ2-1 few 14 TRBD2 TRBV4-3 TGCGCCAGCAGCCAAAGCGGGATAGAAAATGAGCAGTTCTTC CASSQSGIENEQFF
TRBJ2-1 NA 16 NA TRBV10-3 TGTGCTATCAGTGAGTCAAGACGGGAAGTGGTCAATGAGCAGTTCTTC CAISESRREVVNEQFF
TRBJ1-3 NA 11 NA TRBV15 TGTGCCACCAACGAGAGAAACACCATATATTTT CATNERNTIYF
TRBJ1-3 NA 14 NA TRBV29-1 TGCAGCGCCGTGCGGGGGGGATCTGGAAACACCATATATTTT CSAVRGGSGNTIYF
TRBJ2-1 NA 16 NA TRBV2 TGTGCCAGCATCCCGGGGACTCCTCGGACCTACAATGAGCAGTTCTTC CASIPGTPRTYNEQFF
TRBJ2-1 once 14 TRBD2 TRBV24-1 TGTGCCACCAGTGCCCAACTAGCGACGGATGAGCAGTTCTTC CATSAQLATDEQFF
TRBJ2-3 NA 13 TRBD1 TRBV6-2/TRBV6-3 TGTGCCAGCAGCACAGGGGGCCCAGATACGCAGTATTTT CASSTGGPDTQYF
TRBJ1-1 NA 13 NA TRBV5-6 TGTGCCAGCAGCTTGTTCAGGGGCACTGAAGCTTTCTTT CASSLFRGTEAFF
TRBJ2-4 once 12 TRBD2 TRBV7-2 TGTGCCAGCAGCTTAACTAGCGGGAGATGGTACTTC CASSLTSGRWYF
TRBJ2-1 once 15 NA TRBV24-1 TGTGCCACCAGTGATTTGCGGGAAGCCTACAATGAGCAGTTCTTC CATSDLREAYNEQFF
TRBJ2-3 NA 15 TRBD1 TRBV6-5 TGTGCCAGCAGTAACAGGGGAATCAGCACAGATACGCAGTATTTT CASSNRGISTDTQYF
TRBJ1-5 once 15 TRBD1 TRBV15 TGTGCCACCAGCAGAGACTCAGGGGGAAATCAGCCCCAGCATTTT CATSRDSGGNQPQHF
TRBJ2-5 NA 15 TRBD2 TRBV20-1 TGCAGTGCTAGTCGGCGGGAGGGCCAGGTAGAGACCCAGTACTTC CSASRREGQVETQYF
TRBJ2-4 NA 13 NA TRBV12-5 TGTGCTAGTGGTCCGCAGGGTTCTCACATTCAGTACTTC CASGPQGSHIQYF
TRBJ1-1 NA 13 NA TRBV12-3/TRBV12-4 TGTGCCAGCAGCATAACAGGGTACACTGAAGCTTTCTTT CASSITGYTEAFF
TRBJ2-1 NA 13 NA TRBV7-9 TGTGCCCTAAGTAGCGACCGCTACAATGAGCAGTTCTTC CALSSDRYNEQFF
TRBJ1-2 NA 17 TRBD1 TRBV29-1 TGCAGCGTTGAAGTCCGGGACAGGGGGCGGGAGGCCTATGGCTACACCTTC CSVEVRDRGREAYGYTF
TRBJ1-5 NA 14 TRBD1 TRBV27 TGTGCCAGCAGTTTTTCACAGGGGCGAGGGCCCCATCATTTT CASSFSQGRGPHHF
TRBJ1-5 few 18 TRBD1 TRBV15 TGTGCCACCAGCAGGCCGGGACAGGGGGTTGCCCCCAATCAGCCCCAGCATTTT CATSRPGQGVAPNQPQHF
TRBJ2-1 NA 13 NA TRBV7-2 TGTGCCAGCAGGGCCGGGGGATACAATGAGCAGTTCTTC CASRAGGYNEQFF